This paragraph covers one T cell receptor beta chain sequence. The data were produced by immunoSEQ multiplex PCR, yet TCRdb's version contains in-frame clones alone and is incomplete. This table holds over 400,000 clones, 80% to 90% found once. This sample stems from a study of blood T cell repertoires in COVID-19. V was shortened by 4 bases and J by 5 bases, with 15 bases between the two germline ends. The CDR3 covers 15 residues. Germline V CDR1 and CDR2: MGHDK, SYGVNS. The V and J genes are TRBV25-1 and TRBJ2-1; a weak D match, TRBD2 (6 bases). The material sequenced was peripheral blood. The TCR originated in a human donor in a cohort sampled during active COVID-19. For the CDR3, the DNA is TGTGCCAGCAGTGCTCACGGGACTCCGAACAATGAGCAGTTCTTC. It codes for CASSAHGTPNNEQFF.